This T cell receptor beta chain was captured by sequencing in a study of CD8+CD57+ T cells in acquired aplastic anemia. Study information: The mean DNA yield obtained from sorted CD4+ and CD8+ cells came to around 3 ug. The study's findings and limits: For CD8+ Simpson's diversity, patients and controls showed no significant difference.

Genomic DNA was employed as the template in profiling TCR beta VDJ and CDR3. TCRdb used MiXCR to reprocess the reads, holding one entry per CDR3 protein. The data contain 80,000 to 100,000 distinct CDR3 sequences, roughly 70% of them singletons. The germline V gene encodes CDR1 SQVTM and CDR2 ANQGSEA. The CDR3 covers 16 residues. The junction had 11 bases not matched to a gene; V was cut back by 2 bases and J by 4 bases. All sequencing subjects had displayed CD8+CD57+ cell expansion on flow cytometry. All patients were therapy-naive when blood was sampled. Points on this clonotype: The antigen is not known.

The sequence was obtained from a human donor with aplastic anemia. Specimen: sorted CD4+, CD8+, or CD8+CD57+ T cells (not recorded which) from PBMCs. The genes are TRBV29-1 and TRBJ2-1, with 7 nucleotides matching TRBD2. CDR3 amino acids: CSVEHPLAASYNEQFF. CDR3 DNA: TGCAGCGTTGAACATCCGCTAGCGGCTTCATACAATGAGCAGTTCTTC.